Detailed here is one T cell receptor beta chain. Each CDR3 protein is one row after TCRdb ran MiXCR on the reads. The data hold approximately 490,000 distinct CDR3 sequences, with roughly 12% observed a single time. The data stem from a study of T cell repertoires in cytomegalovirus infection. The CDR3 extends over 16 amino acids. After removal of 0 bases from V and 7 bases from J, the junction contained 3 bases not matched to a gene. CDR1 MNHEY and CDR2 SVGAGI come from the germline V gene. The receptor was derived from a human donor in good health (CMV status not recorded). Some clones in this sample may be carry-over from other donors' samples. The V gene is TRBV6-5, the J gene TRBJ2-2; TRBD2 aligns across 12 bases. Sequencing was carried out using PBMCs. The CDR3 is CASSYSLAGGGGELFF. The CDR3 DNA reads TGTGCCAGCAGTTACTCACTAGCGGGGGGTGGCGGGGAGCTGTTTTTT.